The clone carrying this T cell receptor beta chain came up a few times. MiXCR, run by TCRdb on the RT-PCR reads, gives a single entry per CDR3 protein. The data hold over 130,000 distinct CDR3 sequences, with about 36% observed a single time. The record originates from a study of patients and donors after allogeneic stem cell transplantation. Germline V gene lookup returns CDR1 DFQATT and CDR2 SNEGSKA (reference sequence). The CDR3 runs 16 residues. The V and J ends lost 4 bases and 6 bases respectively, with 19 bases between them. The specimen was blood, either unsorted or a sorted T cell fraction (not recorded which). The chain is built from TRBV20-1 and TRBJ1-6, with D unclear. The origin of this receptor is a human donor who was either an allogeneic HSCT recipient or a stem cell or donor lymphocyte infusion donor (not recorded which). It is not recorded whose cells these are; they may come from a transplant donor. The CDR3, as DNA: TGCAGTGCTACCGTTCCTCCCCATTCTTTTAATTCACCCCTCCACTTT. Protein: CSATVPPHSFNSPLHF.